These T cell receptor beta chains were read from a single sample in a study of cytomegalovirus exposure and HLA in healthy donors. Some clones are missing from TCRdb's copy, which holds only in-frame ones; the method was immunoSEQ multiplex PCR. The data hold some 150,000 clones, with 70% to 90% observed a single time. The sample was PBMCs. The receptors shown here come from a woman younger than 30 in good health and CMV-seronegative. CDR3s leave out the opening cysteine and the closing phenylalanine or tryptophan. D genes are given only for firm matches.

V gene,D gene,J gene,CDR3 length,CDR3 protein
TRBV5-6,TRBD1,TRBJ1-2,12,ASSPKLGQGGYT
TRBV7-8,-,TRBJ2-7,10,ASSFREYEQY
TRBV9,-,TRBJ1-2,11,ASSVDSNYGYT
TRBV19,-,TRBJ1-5,13,ASRRDNHSNQPQH
TRBV28,TRBD1,TRBJ2-7,13,ASRAAPGQTYEQY
TRBV5-1,-,TRBJ2-5,15,ASSFVPSAGPEETQY
TRBV7-2,-,TRBJ2-6,10,ASSNWANVLT
TRBV6-1,TRBD1,TRBJ2-3,15,ASSEVSTGVTTDTQY
TRBV6-4,-,TRBJ2-1,13,ASSAQGVPYNEQF
TRBV7-3,-,TRBJ1-1,13,ASSSLDSLNTEAF
TRBV18,TRBD2,TRBJ2-3,14,ASSPFLAGDEDTQY
TRBV2,TRBD1,TRBJ2-7,12,ASRDRTGSYEQY
TRBV6-5,-,TRBJ1-2,13,ASSRRKNYNYGYT
TRBV7-9,TRBD2,TRBJ2-3,12,ASSLGGGADTQY
TRBV10-1,TRBD1,TRBJ1-4,12,ASSHGTGDEKLF
TRBV28,TRBD1,TRBJ1-5,13,ASSFDRVGNQPQH
TRBV9,-,TRBJ2-3,13,ASSVVGRGTDTQY
TRBV2,TRBD1,TRBJ1-1,12,ASSNRGRRTEAF
TRBV7-2,TRBD2,TRBJ2-2,12,ASSHGLVLGELF
TRBV14,-,TRBJ1-4,14,ASSQEVAATNEKLF
TRBV28,-,TRBJ2-7,10,ASSTRSYEQY
TRBV7-2,TRBD1,TRBJ2-7,14,ASSPARGQGAREQY
TRBV19,TRBD2,TRBJ2-4,13,ASSPWTGRENIQY
TRBV10-3,-,TRBJ1-1,11,AIRDSPGHPSF
TRBV28,TRBD1,TRBJ1-2,15,ASSLLSGTAIYRGYT
TRBV5-1,TRBD1,TRBJ1-2,12,ASSLEGQGARYT
TRBV27,TRBD1,TRBJ1-6,13,ASSPGTGTGSPLH
TRBV6-5,-,TRBJ2-7,12,ASSYREANYEQY
TRBV6-5,-,TRBJ1-5,13,ASSSRVGPNQPQH
TRBV18,TRBD1,-,14,ASFPGRTGGSYEQY
TRBV5-1,TRBD1,TRBJ2-1,12,ASSLAVTGGEQF
TRBV4-1,-,TRBJ1-1,15,ASSQGPKGGVNTEAF
TRBV28,-,TRBJ1-4,12,ASTTGGTNEKLF
TRBV19,-,TRBJ1-5,13,ASSILAGMMQPQH
TRBV7-9,-,TRBJ1-2,13,ASSLRIGIVYGYT
TRBV7-2,-,TRBJ2-7,12,ASSFLRNTYEQY
TRBV6-5,TRBD1,TRBJ2-3,14,ASSHSGTGPGDTQY
TRBV21-1,-,TRBJ2-7,11,ASSPPQGREQY
TRBV6-6,-,TRBJ2-2,13,ASSFGVRDTGELF
TRBV5-1,-,TRBJ2-3,13,ASSLAGRATDTQY
TRBV7-2,-,TRBJ2-5,12,ASSLVGGGGTQY
TRBV28,-,TRBJ1-1,10,ASSDWQVEAF
TRBV28,-,TRBJ2-7,12,ASSFERLSGEQY
TRBV5-1,-,TRBJ2-7,12,ASSLGDSSYEQY
TRBV30,-,TRBJ1-4,9,AWSVGEKLF
TRBV28,-,TRBJ1-1,11,ASSFSVMSEAF
TRBV11-3,-,TRBJ2-1,11,ASSFRGHNEQF
TRBV6-5,-,TRBJ2-5,11,ASSYNRGETQY
TRBV27,-,TRBJ1-5,9,ASSIRTAKH
TRBV21-1,-,TRBJ2-4,13,ASSYQGMAKNIQY
TRBV7-2,-,TRBJ2-1,14,ASSLGGGVGPDEQF
TRBV5-1,-,TRBJ2-6,16,ASSLAKTGSSGANVLT